This TCR beta chain was sequenced for a study of blood T cells in healthy people across ages. For the study at large: The template switching approach captured approximately one barcoded beta molecule for every two T cells.

This clonotype was seen just once. The junction does not match germline at one end; this may be a read error. The authors ran a second PCR of 7 to 11 cycles using a sample-barcoded 5' primer and a J-beta primer mix. A single record per CDR3 protein comes from TCRdb applying MiXCR to the 5' RACE reads. This table has some 640,000 distinct CDR3 sequences, approximately 50% appearing once. The sample taken for sequencing was blood. This TCR was sampled from a woman between 55 and 75 years old in good health.

CDR3 sequence: CASSMGQGSPSYF. CDR3 nucleotide sequence: TGTGCCAGCAGTATGGGACAGGGGTCCCCTAGTTACTTC. The rearrangement joins TRBV27 to TRBJ2-1, with 10 bases identical to TRBD1. The CDR3 is 13 residues long. CDR1 is MNHEY and CDR2 is SMNVEV in the germline V gene (reference sequence).